Shown below are 6 T cell receptor beta chains from a single sample sequenced in a study of glioma-infiltrating T cells. The iRepertoire nested amplicon-rescue multiplex PCR amplified TCR alpha and beta CDR3s from RNA. TCRdb called the multiplex PCR reads again in MiXCR, with one record for every CDR3 protein. The sample contains about 190,000 distinct CDR3 sequences, 25% to 35% of which appear only once. Material for sequencing was glioma tissue, nonneoplastic brain tissue, or PBMCs (not recorded which). These receptors all stem from a human donor with low-grade glioma or glioblastoma, undergoing nonglioma brain surgery, or in good health (not recorded which).

This clonotype came up once. This sequence joins TRBV27 and TRBJ2-7, with 9 positions matching TRBD1. The germline V gene has CDR1 MNHEY and CDR2 SMNVEV (reference sequence). The CDR3 loop spans 14 amino acids. After removal of 4 bases from V and 6 bases from J, the junction contained 7 bases not matched to a gene. The CDR3 region is CASSSRGQGSEQYF. As DNA, the CDR3 is TGTGCCAGCAGTTCCCGTGGACAGGGGTCCGAGCAGTACTTC.

This clonotype was seen many times. The chain combines TRBV12-3 or TRBV12-4 with TRBJ2-1; no clear D gene. This CDR3 region has 11 residues. The V gene lost 3 bases and the J gene lost 8 bases, with 5 bases spanning the gap. The CDR3 sequence: CASSFGYEQFF. Written as DNA, the CDR3 is TGTGCCAGCAGTTTCGGATATGAGCAGTTCTTC.

The genes are TRBV4-1 and TRBJ2-1; possible D gene TRBD2, 5 bases. CDR1 is MGHRA and CDR2 is YSYEKL in the germline V gene. The CDR3 totals 15 residues. Trimming removed 0 bases from V and 1 base from J, with 7 bases in between. The CDR3 DNA reads as TGCGCCAGCAGCCAAGATACGGGATCCTACAATGAGCAGTTCTTC. Its translation is CASSQDTGSYNEQFF.

The table lists this clonotype with many counts. This chain uses TRBV13 with TRBJ2-5, with a possible D match to TRBD1 (6 bases). Germline V lookup: CDR1 PRHDT, CDR2 FYEKMQ (reference sequence). The CDR3 length is 14 residues. V was trimmed by 3 bases and J by 1 base, leaving 9 bases between them. The CDR3 sequence: CASSLATGQETQYF. In DNA, the CDR3 is TGTGCCAGCAGCTTGGCGACAGGCCAAGAGACCCAGTACTTC.

Here the CDR3 reads CASSAYKMPGQDDHGYTF. CDR3 nucleotides: TGTGCCAGCAGCGCATACAAAATGCCGGGACAGGACGACCATGGCTACACCTTC. This chain uses TRBV28 with TRBJ1-2; 8 bases match TRBD1. After removal of 6 bases from V and 6 bases from J, the junction contained 21 bases not matched to a gene. CDR1 is MDHEN and CDR2 is SYDVKM in the germline V gene. CDR3 length: 18 residues.

This clonotype showed up many times. The gene calls are TRBV20-1 and TRBJ1-1; 9 nucleotides line up with TRBD1. Germline trimming cut 5 bases from V and 9 bases from J; bases unmatched to any gene: 4. Germline lookup yields CDR1 DFQATT and CDR2 SNEGSKA (reference sequence). The CDR3 consists of 11 residues. CDR3 nucleotides: TGCAGTGCTGAAGGACAGGGGAAAGCTTTCTTT. Translating gives CSAEGQGKAFF.